The sequence of this T cell receptor beta chain was determined in a study of T-cell reconstitution after alpha-beta-depleted transplantation in children. Study-level findings and limits: At one year after transplant, newly produced T cells mostly accounted for T-cell counts and diversity. Surviving recipient T cells and thymic progenitors accounted for the high day-60 TCRbeta diversity observed in some patients.

With respect to this clonotype: Its matching antigen is unknown.

The CDR3 covers 17 residues. Germline CDR1 SNHLY, CDR2 FYNNEI. With V trimmed by 6 bases and J by 5 bases, 14 bases remained unmatched. Unique molecular identifiers tagged the TCRbeta library. Each CDR3 protein gets one entry after TCRdb re-called the PCR reads with MiXCR. The sample has about 870,000 distinct CDR3 sequences, around 15% seen once; the top ten hold 5%. The material was PBMCs, mostly from graft donor cells, obtained 360 days after TCRalphabeta/CD19-depleted stem cell transplant. The clonotype originates from a male patient younger than 18 who had a stem cell transplant for acute lymphoblastic leukemia, so the T cells may come from the graft donor. The chain joins TRBV2 to TRBJ2-1, with TRBD1 matching 9 bases. The CDR3 spells CASSELLGTGIDNEQFF. For the CDR3, the DNA is TGTGCCAGCAGCGAACTCCTCGGGACAGGGATCGACAATGAGCAGTTCTTC.